This TCR beta chain was sequenced during a study of CXCR4 blockade with PD-1 therapy in pancreatic cancer. Study-level findings and limits: Tumors were clonally expanded, mean around 0.14 versus 0.05 in healthy blood. Clone frequency correlated with its number of distinct nucleotide rearrangements. Only TCRbeta chains were sequenced here.

Using immunoSEQ multiplex PCR, the repertoire was profiled, and TCRdb retains in-frame clones only, with some absent. The table includes just over 8,000 clones, under 60% detected once. These archived tumors were resected from patients never given neoadjuvant therapy beforehand. With regard to this clone: What it binds is unknown.

The specimen was tumor tissue. This receptor was identified in a human donor with pancreatic ductal adenocarcinoma.

CDR3 protein: CAWMTAGVGKLFF. The CDR3 nucleotides read TGTGCCTGGATGACGGCAGGGGTTGGAAAACTGTTTTTT. The V and J genes are TRBV30 and TRBJ1-4; D might be TRBD1 (6 bases). Trimming shortened V by 4 bases and J by 10 bases, and 16 bases separated the two germline ends. CDR1 and CDR2 (germline): GTSNPN, SVGIG (reference sequence). This CDR3 region has 13 residues.